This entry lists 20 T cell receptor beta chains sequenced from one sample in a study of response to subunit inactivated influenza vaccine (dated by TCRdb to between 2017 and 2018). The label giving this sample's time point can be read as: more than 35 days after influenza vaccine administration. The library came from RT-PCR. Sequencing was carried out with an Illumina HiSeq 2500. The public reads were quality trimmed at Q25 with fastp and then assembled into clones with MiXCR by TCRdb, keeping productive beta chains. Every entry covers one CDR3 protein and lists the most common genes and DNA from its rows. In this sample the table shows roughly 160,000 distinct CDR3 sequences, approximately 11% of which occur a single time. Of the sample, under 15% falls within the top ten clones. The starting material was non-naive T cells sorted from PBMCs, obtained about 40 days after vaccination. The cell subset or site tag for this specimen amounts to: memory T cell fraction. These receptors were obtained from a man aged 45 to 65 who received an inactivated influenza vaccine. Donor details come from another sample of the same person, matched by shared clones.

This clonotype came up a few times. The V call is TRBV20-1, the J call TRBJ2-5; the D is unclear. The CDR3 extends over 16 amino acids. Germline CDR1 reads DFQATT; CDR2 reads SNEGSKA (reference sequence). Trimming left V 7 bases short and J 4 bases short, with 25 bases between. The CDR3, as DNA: TGCAGTGGAAGGGCAGCCCCGAGAGAGCTTCTAGAGACCCAGTACTTC. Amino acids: CSGRAAPRELLETQYF.

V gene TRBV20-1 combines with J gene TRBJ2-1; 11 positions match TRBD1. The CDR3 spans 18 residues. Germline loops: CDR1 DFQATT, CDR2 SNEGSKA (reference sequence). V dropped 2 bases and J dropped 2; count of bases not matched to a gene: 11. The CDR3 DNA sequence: TGCAGTGCTAGAAGCACGGCCGGACAGGGGGCGGCCTACAATGAGCAGTTCTTC. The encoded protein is CSARSTAGQGAAYNEQFF.

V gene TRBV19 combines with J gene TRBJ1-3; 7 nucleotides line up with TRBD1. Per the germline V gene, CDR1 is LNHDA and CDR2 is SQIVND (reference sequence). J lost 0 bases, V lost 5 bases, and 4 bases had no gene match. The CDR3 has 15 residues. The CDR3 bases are TGTGCCAGTAGTCGCGACAGGGACTCTGGAAACACCATATATTTT. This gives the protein CASSRDRDSGNTIYF.

The CDR3 reads CAISGAESSYEQYF. CDR3 nucleotides: TGTGCCATCAGTGGGGCAGAATCTTCCTACGAGCAGTACTTC. This chain uses TRBV10-3 with TRBJ2-7; D not certain. Trimming pared 4 bases from V and 1 base from J, leaving 11 bases between. The CDR3 has 14 amino acids. From germline, CDR1 is ENHRY and CDR2 SYGVKD.

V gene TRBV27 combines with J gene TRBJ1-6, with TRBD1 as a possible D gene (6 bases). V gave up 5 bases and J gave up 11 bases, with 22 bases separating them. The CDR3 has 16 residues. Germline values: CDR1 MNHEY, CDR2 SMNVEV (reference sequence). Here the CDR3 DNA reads TGTGCCAGCAGTCCACTCTCCGGGACACACGGTACACCCCTCCACTTT. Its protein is CASSPLSGTHGTPLHF.

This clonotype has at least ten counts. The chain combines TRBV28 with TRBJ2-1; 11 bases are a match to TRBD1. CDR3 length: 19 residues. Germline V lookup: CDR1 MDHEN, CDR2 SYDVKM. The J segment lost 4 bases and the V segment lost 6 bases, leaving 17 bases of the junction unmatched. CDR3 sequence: CASRGFWADRGHLYNEQFF. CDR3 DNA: TGTGCCAGCAGGGGATTCTGGGCGGACAGGGGGCATTTGTACAATGAGCAGTTCTTC.

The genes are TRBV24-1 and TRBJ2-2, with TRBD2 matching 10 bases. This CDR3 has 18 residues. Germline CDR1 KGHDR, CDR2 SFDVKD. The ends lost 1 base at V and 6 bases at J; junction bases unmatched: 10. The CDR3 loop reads CATSDFGVKGLAPGELFF. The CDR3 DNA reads TGTGCCACCAGTGATTTCGGAGTGAAGGGACTAGCGCCCGGGGAGCTGTTTTTT.

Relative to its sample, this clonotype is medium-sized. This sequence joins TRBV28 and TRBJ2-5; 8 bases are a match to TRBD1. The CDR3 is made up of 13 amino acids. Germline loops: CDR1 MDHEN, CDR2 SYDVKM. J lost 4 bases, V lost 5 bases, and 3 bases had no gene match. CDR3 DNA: TGTGCCAGCAGTGACACAGGGGGAGAGACCCAGTACTTC. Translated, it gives CASSDTGGETQYF.

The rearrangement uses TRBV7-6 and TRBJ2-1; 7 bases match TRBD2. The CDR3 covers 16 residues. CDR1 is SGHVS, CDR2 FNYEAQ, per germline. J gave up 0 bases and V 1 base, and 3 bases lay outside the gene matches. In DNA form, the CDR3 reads TGTGCCAGCAGCTTAGATGGGGGGGGCTCCTACAATGAGCAGTTCTTC. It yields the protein CASSLDGGGSYNEQFF.

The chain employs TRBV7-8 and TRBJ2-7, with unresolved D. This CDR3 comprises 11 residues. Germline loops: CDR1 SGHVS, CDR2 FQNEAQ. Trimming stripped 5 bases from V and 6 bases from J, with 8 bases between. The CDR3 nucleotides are TGTGCCAGCAGCCCTAGTATCGAGCAGTACTTC. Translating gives CASSPSIEQYF.

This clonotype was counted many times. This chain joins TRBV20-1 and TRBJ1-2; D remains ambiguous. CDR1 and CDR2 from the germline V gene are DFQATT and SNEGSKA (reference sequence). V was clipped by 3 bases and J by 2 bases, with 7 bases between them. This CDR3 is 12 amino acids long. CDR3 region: CSASLGNYGYTF. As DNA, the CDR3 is TGCAGTGCTAGTCTGGGAAACTATGGCTACACCTTC.

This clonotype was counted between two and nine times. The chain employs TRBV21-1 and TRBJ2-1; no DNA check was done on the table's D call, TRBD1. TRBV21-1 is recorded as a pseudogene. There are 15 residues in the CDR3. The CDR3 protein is CASSKGGVRGNEQFF. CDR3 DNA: TGTGCCAGCAGCAAAGGGGGGGTGCGGGGAAATGAGCAGTTCTTC.

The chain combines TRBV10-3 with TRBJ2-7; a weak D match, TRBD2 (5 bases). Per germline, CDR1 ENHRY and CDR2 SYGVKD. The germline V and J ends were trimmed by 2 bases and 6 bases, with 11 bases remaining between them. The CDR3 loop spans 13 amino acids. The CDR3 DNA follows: TGTGCCATCAGTGAGCCCTACGGGGTCGAGCAGTACTTC. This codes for CAISEPYGVEQYF.

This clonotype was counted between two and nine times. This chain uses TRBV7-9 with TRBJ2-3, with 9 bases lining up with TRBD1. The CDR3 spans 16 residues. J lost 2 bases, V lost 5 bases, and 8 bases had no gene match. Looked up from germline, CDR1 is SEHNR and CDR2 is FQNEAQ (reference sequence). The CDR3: CASSGPGQGFTDTQYF. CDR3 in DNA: TGTGCCAGCAGCGGACCGGGACAGGGTTTCACAGATACGCAGTATTTT. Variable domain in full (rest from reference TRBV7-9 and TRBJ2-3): DTGVSQNPRHKITKRGQNVTFRCDPISEHNRLYWYRQTLGQGPEFLTYFQNEAQLEKSRLLSDRFSAERPKGSFSTLEIQRTEQGDSAMYLCASSGPGQGFTDTQYFGPGTRLTVL.

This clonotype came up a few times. The CDR3 protein is CASSPQGLDEQFF. Written as DNA, the CDR3 is TGTGCCAGCAGCCCCCAGGGGTTAGATGAGCAGTTCTTC. The chain recombines TRBV7-2 with TRBJ2-1, with a weak D call TRBD1 (6 bases). The CDR3 extends over 13 amino acids. Looked up from germline, CDR1 is SGHTA and CDR2 is FQGNSA. Trimming shortened V by 5 bases and J by 8 bases, and 13 bases separated the two germline ends.

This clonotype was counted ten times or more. The CDR3 coding sequence is TGTGCCAGCAGTTCCCTGGGACTACTCAGGCTCGAGCAGTACTTC. Its protein is CASSSLGLLRLEQYF. The chain couples TRBV28 to TRBJ2-7, with 7 bases fitting TRBD2. V lost 4 bases and J lost 6; bases outside the gene matches: 12. The CDR3 covers 15 residues. CDR1 is MDHEN, CDR2 SYDVKM, per germline. Together with reference TRBV28 and TRBJ2-7, the CDR3 gives the full variable domain: DVKVTQSSRYLVKRTGEKVFLECVQDMDHENMFWYRQDPGLGLRLIYFSYDVKMKEKGDIPEGYSVSREKKERFSLILESASTNQTSMYLCASSSLGLLRLEQYFGPGTRLTVT.

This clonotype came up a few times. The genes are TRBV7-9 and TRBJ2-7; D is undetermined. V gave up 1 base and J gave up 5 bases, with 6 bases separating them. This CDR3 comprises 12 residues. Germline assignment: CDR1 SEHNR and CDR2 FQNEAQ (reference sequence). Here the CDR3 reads CASSLGYNEQYF. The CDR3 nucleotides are TGTGCCAGCAGCTTAGGTTATAACGAGCAGTACTTC. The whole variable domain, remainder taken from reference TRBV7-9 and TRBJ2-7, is DTGVSQNPRHKITKRGQNVTFRCDPISEHNRLYWYRQTLGQGPEFLTYFQNEAQLEKSRLLSDRFSAERPKGSFSTLEIQRTEQGDSAMYLCASSLGYNEQYFGPGTRLTVT.

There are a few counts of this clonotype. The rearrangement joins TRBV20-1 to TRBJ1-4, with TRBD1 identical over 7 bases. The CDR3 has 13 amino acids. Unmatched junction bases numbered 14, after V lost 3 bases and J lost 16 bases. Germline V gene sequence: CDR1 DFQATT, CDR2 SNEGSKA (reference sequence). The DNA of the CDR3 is TGCAGTGCTAGTAACAGGGGCGTCCGACGACCGTTTTTT. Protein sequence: CSASNRGVRRPFF.

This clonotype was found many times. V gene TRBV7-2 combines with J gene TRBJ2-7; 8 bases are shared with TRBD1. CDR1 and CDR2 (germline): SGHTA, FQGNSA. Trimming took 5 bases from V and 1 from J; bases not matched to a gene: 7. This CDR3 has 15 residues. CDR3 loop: CASSTQGVNSYEQYF. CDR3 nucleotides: TGTGCCAGCAGCACACAGGGGGTTAATTCCTACGAGCAGTACTTC.

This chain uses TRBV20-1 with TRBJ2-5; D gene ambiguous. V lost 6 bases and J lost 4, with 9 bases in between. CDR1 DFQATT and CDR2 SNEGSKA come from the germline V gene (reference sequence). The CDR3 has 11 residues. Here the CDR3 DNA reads TGCAGTGCCCGGACCCTAGAGACCCAGTACTTC. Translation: CSARTLETQYF.